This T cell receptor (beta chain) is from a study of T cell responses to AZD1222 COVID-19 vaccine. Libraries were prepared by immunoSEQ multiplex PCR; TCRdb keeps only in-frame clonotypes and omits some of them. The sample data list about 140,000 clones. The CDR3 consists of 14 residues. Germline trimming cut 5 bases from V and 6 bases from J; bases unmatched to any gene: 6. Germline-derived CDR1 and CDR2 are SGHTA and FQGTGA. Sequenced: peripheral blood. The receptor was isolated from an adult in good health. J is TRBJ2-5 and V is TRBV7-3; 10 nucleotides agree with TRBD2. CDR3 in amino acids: CASSPQRGGQTQYF. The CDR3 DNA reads TGTGCCAGCAGCCCCCAGCGGGGGGGCCAGACCCAGTACTTC.